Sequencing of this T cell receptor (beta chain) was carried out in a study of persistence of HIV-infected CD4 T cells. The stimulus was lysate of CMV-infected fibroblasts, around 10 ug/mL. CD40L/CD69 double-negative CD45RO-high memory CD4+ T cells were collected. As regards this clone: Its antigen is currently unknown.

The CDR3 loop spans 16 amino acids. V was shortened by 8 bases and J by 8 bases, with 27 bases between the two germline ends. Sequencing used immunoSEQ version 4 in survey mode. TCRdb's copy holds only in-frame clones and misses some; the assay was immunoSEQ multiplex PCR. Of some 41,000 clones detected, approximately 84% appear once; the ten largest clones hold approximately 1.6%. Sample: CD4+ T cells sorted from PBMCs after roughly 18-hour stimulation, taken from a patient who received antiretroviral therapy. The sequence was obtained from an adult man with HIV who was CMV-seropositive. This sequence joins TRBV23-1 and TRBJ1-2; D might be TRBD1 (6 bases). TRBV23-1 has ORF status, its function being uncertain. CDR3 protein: CASGRDTTGLTMGYTF. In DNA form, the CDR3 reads TGCGCCAGCGGGCGGGACACCACCGGACTGACTATGGGCTACACCTTC.